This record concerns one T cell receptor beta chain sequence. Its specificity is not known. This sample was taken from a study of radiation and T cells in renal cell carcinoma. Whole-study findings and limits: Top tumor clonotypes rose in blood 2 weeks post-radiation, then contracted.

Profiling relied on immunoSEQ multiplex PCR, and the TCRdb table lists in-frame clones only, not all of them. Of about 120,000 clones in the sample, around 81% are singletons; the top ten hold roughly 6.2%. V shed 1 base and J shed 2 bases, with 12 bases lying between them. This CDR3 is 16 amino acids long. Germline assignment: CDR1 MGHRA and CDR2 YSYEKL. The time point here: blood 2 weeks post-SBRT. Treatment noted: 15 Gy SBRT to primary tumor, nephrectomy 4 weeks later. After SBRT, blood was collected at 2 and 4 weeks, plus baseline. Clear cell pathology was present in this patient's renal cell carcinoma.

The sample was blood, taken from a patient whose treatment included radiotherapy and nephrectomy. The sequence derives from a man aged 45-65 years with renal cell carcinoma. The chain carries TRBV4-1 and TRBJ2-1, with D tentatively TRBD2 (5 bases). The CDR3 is CASSQGTSGAYNEQFF. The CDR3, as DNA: TGCGCCAGCAGCCAAGGGACCAGCGGAGCCTACAATGAGCAGTTCTTC.